The 27 T cell receptor beta chains given below trace back to one sample, sequenced in a study of control samples from healthy donors and cancer patients. Sequencing used immunoSEQ multiplex PCR; TCRdb keeps in-frame clones, though not all of them. Here the sample spans approximately 30,000 clones, around nine tenths being singletons. Sequencing input: PBMCs. These receptors all come from a woman in her forties with lung cancer.

The V call is TRBV19, the J call TRBJ2-2; 9 bases are shared with TRBD1. The CDR3 has 15 residues. In germline, CDR1 is LNHDA, CDR2 SQIVND (reference sequence). J was trimmed by 7 bases and V by 4 bases; bases with no gene match: 7. The CDR3 sequence: CASSTQTGGGGELFF. The CDR3 DNA follows: TGTGCCAGTAGTACCCAGACAGGGGGTGGCGGGGAGCTGTTTTTT.

The chain uses TRBV14 and TRBJ2-6; D not resolved. The germline V and J ends were trimmed by 1 base and 4 bases, with 8 bases remaining between them. The CDR3 runs to 15 residues. CDR1 is SGHDN and CDR2 is FVKESK in the germline V gene. CDR3 DNA sequence: TGTGCCAGCAGCCAAGGATGGTTCGGGGCCAACGTCCTGACTTTC. This translates into CASSQGWFGANVLTF.

This clone was seen only once. The J gene is TRBJ2-1, the V gene TRBV27; tentatively, D is TRBD1 (6 bases). Germline CDR1 reads MNHEY; CDR2 reads SMNVEV (reference sequence). This CDR3 spans 17 amino acids. V lost 3 bases and J lost 0, with 15 bases in between. The CDR3 DNA reads TGTGCCAGCAGTTTCCGTAGGGACACCAGCTCCTACAATGAGCAGTTCTTC. The encoded protein is CASSFRRDTSSYNEQFF.

V and J are TRBV7-9 and TRBJ1-2; TRBD1 might be the D (5 bases). Germline V gives CDR1 SEHNR, CDR2 FQNEAQ (reference sequence). This CDR3 comprises 14 residues. Between the trimmed V and J ends, which lost 0 bases and 6 bases, there was a span of 11 bases. The CDR3 here is CASSLAGTPHGYTF. DNA for the CDR3: TGTGCCAGCAGCTTAGCAGGGACCCCCCATGGCTACACCTTC.

V and J are TRBV24-1 and TRBJ2-3; 7 nucleotides match TRBD2. The junction had 10 bases not matched to a gene; V was cut back by 2 bases and J by 6 bases. Germline CDR1 reads KGHDR; CDR2 reads SFDVKD. CDR3 length equals 16 residues. In nucleotides, the CDR3 is TGTGCCACCAGTGATTCGATGGTCGGGGGGAGGGATACGCAGTATTTT. Residues: CATSDSMVGGRDTQYF.

This clone was found a few times. The J gene is TRBJ1-6, the V gene TRBV28; TRBD1 matches 8 bases. Germline loops: CDR1 MDHEN, CDR2 SYDVKM. The J segment lost 8 bases and the V segment lost 6 bases, leaving 6 bases of the junction unmatched. The CDR3 consists of 14 residues. The CDR3 reads CASRPQGAYSPLHF. CDR3 bases: TGTGCCAGCAGACCTCAGGGGGCCTATTCACCCCTCCACTTT.

The chain recombines TRBV6-5 with TRBJ1-1, with 7 bases matching TRBD1. CDR3 length: 14 amino acids. CDR1 MNHEY and CDR2 SVGAGI come from the germline V gene. The V segment lost 5 bases and the J segment 5 bases; nucleotides outside the gene matches: 8. CDR3 coding DNA: TGTGCCAGCAGTCTAACAGGGGAAGGGACTGAAGCTTTCTTT. This gives the protein CASSLTGEGTEAFF.

A single count supports this clone. The rearrangement links TRBV11-2 to TRBJ2-5; 8 bases are a match to TRBD1. J lost 5 bases, V lost 7 bases, and 6 bases had no gene match. The CDR3 has 13 amino acids. The germline gives CDR1 SGHAT, CDR2 FQNNGV. The CDR3 loop is CASNPGGGETQYF. The CDR3 DNA is TGTGCCAGCAACCCAGGGGGCGGGGAGACCCAGTACTTC.

In nucleotides, the CDR3 is TGTGCCAGCAGTTTATCAGGGGAAAACATTCAGTACTTC. Translated: CASSLSGENIQYF. The rearrangement links TRBV12-3 or TRBV12-4 to TRBJ2-4, with a weak D call TRBD1 (6 bases). The CDR3 has 13 amino acids. The V and J ends lost 2 bases and 5 bases respectively, with 7 bases between them.

The J gene is TRBJ1-2, the V gene TRBV2, with D possibly being TRBD1 (6 bases). The CDR3 loop spans 12 amino acids. Trimming shortened V by 4 bases and J by 7 bases, and 10 bases separated the two germline ends. Germline CDR1 and CDR2: SNHLY and FYNNEI. The CDR3 spells CASSGAGVGYTF. The CDR3 coding sequence is TGTGCCAGCAGTGGGGCAGGGGTTGGCTACACCTTC.

The rearrangement joins TRBV9 to TRBJ2-2, with 7 bases matching TRBD2. The germline V gene encodes CDR1 SGDLS and CDR2 YYNGEE. The CDR3 extends over 15 amino acids. V gave up 1 base and J gave up 5 bases; unmatched junction bases: 5. CDR3 bases: TGTGCCAGCAGCGTAACTAGCGATGTTACCGGGGAGCTGTTTTTT. Protein: CASSVTSDVTGELFF.

The V gene is TRBV5-4, the J gene TRBJ2-1, with 14 bases fitting TRBD2. From germline, CDR1 is SGHNT and CDR2 YYREEE (reference sequence). The V and J ends lost 0 bases and 14 bases, in that order; junction bases with no gene match: 16. The CDR3 runs to 18 residues. Here the CDR3 DNA reads TGTGCCAGCAGCTTGGCCCCGGGACTAGCGGGGGCCCGCTCTCGAGAGTTCTTC. Its protein product is CASSLAPGLAGARSREFF.

CDR3 protein: CSVLRGNEQFF. CDR3 in DNA: TGCAGCGTCCTTAGGGGCAATGAGCAGTTCTTC. The chain joins TRBV29-1 to TRBJ2-1, with a weak D call TRBD1 (5 bases). Trimming removed 6 bases at V and 6 bases at J, with 9 bases between. Germline CDR1 is SQVTM and CDR2 is ANQGSEA. The CDR3 spans 11 residues.

The CDR3 sequence is CASSPGTVNQPQHF. In DNA form, the CDR3 reads TGCGCCAGCAGTCCCGGGACAGTAAATCAGCCCCAGCATTTT. The genes are TRBV10-2 and TRBJ1-5; 7 bases are a match to TRBD1. The CDR3 length is 14 residues. From germline, CDR1 is WSHSY and CDR2 SAAADI. The ends lost 5 bases at V and 4 bases at J; junction bases unmatched: 5.

This chain uses TRBV6-6 with TRBJ2-2; possible D gene TRBD1, 6 bases. Trimming left V 4 bases short and J 3 bases short, with 15 bases between. The CDR3 length is 16 residues. The germline CDR1 and CDR2 sequences are MNHNY and SVGAGI (reference sequence). CDR3 loop: CASSSPKEGDTGELFF. In DNA form, the CDR3 reads TGTGCCAGCAGTTCCCCCAAAGAGGGGGACACCGGGGAGCTGTTTTTT.

V is TRBV6-5 and J is TRBJ1-2; D not resolved. V was trimmed by 5 bases and J by 0 bases, leaving 13 bases between them. Germline V CDR1 and CDR2: MNHEY, SVGAGI. The CDR3 contains 15 residues. The CDR3 loop reads CASSPLMGSNYGYTF. CDR3 coding DNA: TGTGCCAGCAGTCCCCTCATGGGATCTAACTATGGCTACACCTTC.

The V gene is TRBV6-6, the J gene TRBJ1-2, with D possibly matching TRBD1 (6 bases). Trimming pared 8 bases from V and 2 bases from J, leaving 18 bases between. The CDR3 length is 15 residues. Per germline, CDR1 MNHNY and CDR2 SVGAGI (reference sequence). The CDR3 spells CASVIRGRVNYGYTF. The CDR3 DNA reads TGTGCCAGCGTAATTCGGGGGCGAGTAAACTATGGCTACACCTTC.

The chain joins TRBV5-1 to TRBJ1-5, with a tentative D call TRBD1 (5 bases). This CDR3 contains 15 residues. Per the germline V gene, CDR1 is SGHRS and CDR2 is YFSETQ. V lost 0 bases and J 2 bases, leaving 9 bases between the germline ends. DNA for the CDR3: TGCGCCAGCAGCTTGGACACGGGGGGCAATCAGCCCCAGCATTTT. It specifies CASSLDTGGNQPQHF.

The V gene is TRBV4-2, the J gene TRBJ2-3; a weak D match, TRBD2 (6 bases). V lost 0 bases, J lost 1 base, and 8 bases lay in between. The germline gives CDR1 LGHNA, CDR2 YNFKEQ. This CDR3 comprises 15 residues. This CDR3 reads CASSQDREGTDTQYF. CDR3 in DNA: TGTGCCAGCAGCCAAGATAGGGAGGGCACAGATACGCAGTATTTT.

CDR3 region: CASSLSGLASTDTQYF. The CDR3 bases are TGTGCCAGCAGCTTAAGTGGACTGGCAAGCACAGATACGCAGTATTTT. The chain recombines TRBV7-2 with TRBJ2-3; D is perhaps TRBD2 (5 bases). The CDR3 sequence is 16 residues long. Germline assignment: CDR1 SGHTA and CDR2 FQGNSA. Trimming removed 2 bases from V and 0 bases from J, with 12 bases in between.

The chain combines TRBV6-6 with TRBJ1-5; no definite D call. V was shortened by 0 bases and J by 3 bases, with 9 bases between the two germline ends. Germline V CDR1 and CDR2: MNHNY, SVGAGI (reference sequence). The CDR3 runs 15 residues. For the CDR3, the DNA is TGTGCCAGCAGTTACTCGTTAACTGACAATCAGCCCCAGCATTTT. It encodes CASSYSLTDNQPQHF.

This sequence joins TRBV2 and TRBJ1-2, with D maybe TRBD1 (6 bases). V lost 2 bases and J lost 8, with 12 bases in between. The CDR3 totals 13 residues. Germline-derived CDR1 and CDR2 are SNHLY and FYNNEI. The CDR3 sequence: CASSETGSRGYTF. CDR3 bases: TGTGCCAGCAGTGAAACAGGGTCACGCGGCTACACCTTC.

Worth noting for this clone: The same CDR3 can be traced to other DNA sequences in this sample. V usage is TRBV5-6 and J usage is TRBJ2-5; a weak D match, TRBD2 (6 bases). Looked up from germline, CDR1 is SGHDT and CDR2 is YYEEEE. This CDR3 contains 17 residues. Trimming stripped 5 bases from V and 2 bases from J, with 22 bases between. CDR3 sequence: CASSYLMGVGGQETQYF. Here the CDR3 DNA reads TGTGCCAGCAGTTACCTGATGGGGGTTGGGGGGCAAGAGACCCAGTACTTC.

The chain combines TRBV21-1 with TRBJ1-2. TRBV21-1 is a known pseudogene. The CDR3 has 14 residues. The CDR3 loop is CASSSREGRYGYTF. In DNA form, the CDR3 reads TGTGCCAGCAGCTCCCGAGAAGGTCGCTATGGCTACACCTTC.

The count of this clone is one. V and J are TRBV28 and TRBJ1-2; tentative D call: TRBD1 (6 bases). The V end was cut by 7 bases, the J end by 7 bases, with 22 bases between. Germline V gene data show CDR1 as MDHEN and CDR2 as SYDVKM. The CDR3 is 15 residues long. In DNA form, the CDR3 reads TGTGCCAGCATCCTCGGCGGCAGGGGAGCGGGTGGCTACACCTTC. Amino acid sequence: CASILGGRGAGGYTF.

This clone has just a few counts. This chain joins TRBV19 and TRBJ1-1, with a tentative D call TRBD1 (5 bases). The CDR3 runs 15 residues. Per germline, CDR1 LNHDA and CDR2 SQIVND (reference sequence). V was clipped by 6 bases and J by 0 bases, with 14 bases between them. CDR3 nucleotide sequence: TGTGCCAGTAGACAAATCAGGGATTTGAACACTGAAGCTTTCTTT. Translated: CASRQIRDLNTEAFF.

The chain has TRBV24-1 and TRBJ2-7; 7 bases fit TRBD1. Trimming cost V 3 bases and J 5 bases; bases outside gene matches: 6. Germline assignment: CDR1 KGHDR and CDR2 SFDVKD. The CDR3 is made up of 14 amino acids. The CDR3, as DNA: TGTGCCACCAGTGATGGGACAGATCTTCACGAGCAGTACTTC. Amino acid sequence: CATSDGTDLHEQYF.